The 18 T cell receptor beta chains below come from one sample, sequenced in a study of cytomegalovirus exposure and HLA in healthy donors. Researchers ran the PCR with 60 Vbeta and 13 Jbeta primers. Only in-frame clones appear in the TCRdb table, and some are missing; sequencing was by immunoSEQ multiplex PCR. The repertoire includes about 150,000 clones, more than 7.5% of them detected once, and under 2% sits in the top ten. The sample comprised PBMCs. The receptors stem from a man aged 50 to 60 in good health and CMV-seronegative.

The table lists this clone with many counts. The genes are TRBV7-6 and TRBJ1-2; TRBD1 matches at 8 bases. CDR1 and CDR2 (germline): SGHVS, FNYEAQ. Losses at the gene ends were 5 bases for V and 8 bases for J; bases not matched to a gene: 13. CDR3 length: 15 amino acids. CDR3 bases: TGTGCCAGCAGCCCACGAACCCAGGGGGCGCACGGCTACACCTTC. Amino acids: CASSPRTQGAHGYTF.

This rearrangement joins TRBV14 to TRBJ2-2; TRBD1 matches 7 bases. The CDR3 sequence is 14 residues long. J lost 9 bases, V lost 3 bases, and 7 bases had no gene match. Germline V gene sequence: CDR1 SGHDN, CDR2 FVKESK. The CDR3 DNA reads as TGTGCCAGCAGCCACCCCAGGGGGTCACGGGAGCTGTTTTTT. This encodes CASSHPRGSRELFF.

There are a few counts of this clone. This chain links TRBV19 with TRBJ2-3; 9 nucleotides line up with TRBD2. Germline trimming cut 4 bases from V and 5 bases from J; bases unmatched to any gene: 13. The germline V gene encodes CDR1 LNHDA and CDR2 SQIVND (reference sequence). The CDR3 contains 17 residues. As DNA, the CDR3 is TGTGCCAGTAGTAAAGGGACCAAGGCGGGAGGGGGAGATACGCAGTATTTT. It specifies CASSKGTKAGGGDTQYF.

This clone was seen just once. V and J are TRBV28 and TRBJ2-7; D unclear. Germline CDR1 MDHEN, CDR2 SYDVKM. Trimming removed 6 bases at V and 7 bases at J, with 10 bases between. The CDR3 runs 11 residues. The CDR3: CASRSPREQYF. The CDR3 DNA reads TGTGCCAGCAGGTCCCCGCGGGAGCAGTACTTC.

The rearrangement links TRBV5-1 to TRBJ1-2, with a possible D match to TRBD1 (6 bases). Germline V gene lookup returns CDR1 SGHRS and CDR2 YFSETQ. The CDR3 totals 13 residues. V shed 2 bases and J shed 3 bases, with 8 bases lying between them. The CDR3 region is CASSFGQYYGYTF. The DNA of the CDR3 is TGCGCCAGCAGCTTCGGACAGTACTATGGCTACACCTTC. Complete variable domain (other parts from reference TRBV5-1 and TRBJ1-2): KAGVTQTPRYLIKTRGQQVTLSCSPISGHRSVSWYQQTPGQGLQFLFEYFSETQRNKGNFPGRFSGRQFSNSRSEMNVSTLELGDSALYLCASSFGQYYGYTFGSGTRLTVV.

The gene calls are TRBV30 and TRBJ2-5; the D gene is possibly TRBD2 (6 bases). V lost 1 base and J lost 1, with 10 bases in between. The CDR3 spans 14 residues. The germline V gene encodes CDR1 GTSNPN and CDR2 SVGIG (reference sequence). The CDR3: CAWSGTGGQETQYF. The CDR3 nucleotides are TGTGCCTGGAGTGGTACCGGGGGCCAAGAGACCCAGTACTTC.

Only a few counts were recorded for this clone. The chain recombines TRBV5-1 with TRBJ2-7; TRBD1 agrees at 10 bases. Germline CDR1 reads SGHRS; CDR2 reads YFSETQ. This CDR3 spans 16 amino acids. The ends lost 4 bases at V and 2 bases at J; junction bases unmatched: 9. CDR3 nucleotides: TGCGCCAGCAGCAGGGGGACAGGGGATCCCACCTACGAGCAGTACTTC. This encodes CASSRGTGDPTYEQYF.

This clone has a handful of counts. CDR3: CASSAARKNSNSNQPQHF. The CDR3 bases are TGTGCCAGTAGTGCCGCTCGAAAAAATTCTAATAGCAATCAGCCCCAGCATTTT. The rearrangement uses TRBV19 and TRBJ1-5; D remains ambiguous. Per the germline V gene, CDR1 is LNHDA and CDR2 is SQIVND (reference sequence). This CDR3 comprises 18 residues. The V gene lost 5 bases and the J gene lost 0 bases, with 20 bases spanning the gap.

The V and J genes are TRBV5-4 and TRBJ2-3, with 11 bases matching TRBD2. The CDR3 has 15 amino acids. V lost 4 bases, J lost 3 bases, and 4 bases stayed unmatched. Germline CDR1 SGHNT, CDR2 YYREEE (reference sequence). The CDR3 sequence: CASSATSGVTDTQYF. Here the CDR3 DNA reads TGTGCCAGCAGCGCGACTAGCGGGGTGACAGATACGCAGTATTTT. The full variable domain, rest sourced from reference TRBV5-4 and TRBJ2-3, is ETGVTQSPTHLIKTRGQQVTLRCSSQSGHNTVSWYQQALGQGPQFIFQYYREEENGRGNFPPRFSGLQFPNYSSELNVNALELDDSALYLCASSATSGVTDTQYFGPGTRLTVL.

This clone turned up a few times. The V call is TRBV6-6, the J call TRBJ1-1; no firm D call. Trimming left V 0 bases short and J 4 bases short, with 9 bases between. Germline CDR1 reads MNHNY; CDR2 reads SVGAGI (reference sequence). CDR3 length: 14 residues. DNA for the CDR3: TGTGCCAGCAGTTACTCGATCGGAGGCACTGAAGCTTTCTTT. It translates to CASSYSIGGTEAFF.

The table lists this clone with a few counts. The rearrangement uses TRBV2 and TRBJ2-5; TRBD1 aligns across 10 bases. Germline V CDR1 and CDR2: SNHLY, FYNNEI. The CDR3 is 14 amino acids. V was pared by 3 bases and J by 3 bases, with 1 base of the junction left unmatched. CDR3 sequence (DNA): TGTGCCAGCAGTGAGGACAGGGGGGAAGAGACCCAGTACTTC. This gives the protein CASSEDRGEETQYF. Together with reference TRBV2 and TRBJ2-5, the CDR3 gives the full variable domain: EPEVTQTPSHQVTQMGQEVILRCVPISNHLYFYWYRQILGQKVEFLVSFYNNEISEKSEIFDDQFSVERPDGSNFTLKIRSTKLEDSAMYFCASSEDRGEETQYFGPGTRLLVL.

The chain recombines TRBV28 with TRBJ2-7, with TRBD2 matching over 7 bases. With 5 bases clipped from V and 0 bases from J, the junction kept 7 bases outside the gene matches. Germline CDR1 reads MDHEN; CDR2 reads SYDVKM. This CDR3 spans 15 amino acids. As DNA, the CDR3 is TGTGCCAGCAGTATCTACGGGGGGAGCTCCTACGAGCAGTACTTC. Encoded protein: CASSIYGGSSYEQYF. The full variable domain, rest sourced from reference TRBV28 and TRBJ2-7, is DVKVTQSSRYLVKRTGEKVFLECVQDMDHENMFWYRQDPGLGLRLIYFSYDVKMKEKGDIPEGYSVSREKKERFSLILESASTNQTSMYLCASSIYGGSSYEQYFGPGTRLTVT.

V and J are TRBV6-6 and TRBJ1-2, with a weak D call TRBD1 (6 bases). V was pared by 0 bases and J by 6 bases, with 11 bases between. CDR3 size: 14 residues. Germline V gene lookup returns CDR1 MNHNY and CDR2 SVGAGI (reference sequence). CDR3: CASSYSAGVDGYTF. Written as DNA, the CDR3 is TGTGCCAGCAGTTACTCAGCAGGGGTGGATGGCTACACCTTC.

This clone was observed a few times. The chain has TRBV4-1 and TRBJ2-7; D gene uncertain. Germline V gene sequence: CDR1 MGHRA, CDR2 YSYEKL. This CDR3 contains 16 residues. The V end lost 0 bases, the J end lost 0 bases, and 12 bases lay between the germline ends. The CDR3 here is CASSQDEHRSSYEQYF. CDR3 DNA: TGCGCCAGCAGCCAAGATGAGCATCGATCCTCCTACGAGCAGTACTTC.

The V gene is TRBV5-1, the J gene TRBJ2-3, with D possibly being TRBD1 (5 bases). The CDR3 extends over 15 amino acids. Germline values: CDR1 SGHRS, CDR2 YFSETQ. Trimming cost V 5 bases and J 2 bases, with 15 bases left between them. The CDR3 sequence is CASSPPDTYTDTQYF. The CDR3 coding sequence is TGCGCCAGCAGTCCCCCGGACACCTACACAGATACGCAGTATTTT.

The chain couples TRBV7-9 to TRBJ1-2; no firm D call. Trimming left V 5 bases short and J 4 bases short, with 8 bases between. The germline V gene encodes CDR1 SEHNR and CDR2 FQNEAQ (reference sequence). This CDR3 has 12 residues. The CDR3 protein is CASSRESYGYTF. CDR3 DNA: TGTGCCAGCAGCAGGGAGAGCTATGGCTACACCTTC.

This clone was seen a handful of times. The V and J genes are TRBV21-1 and TRBJ2-1; the DNA was not used to check the table's D call, TRBD2. TRBV21-1 is deemed a pseudogene. The CDR3 is made up of 15 amino acids. For the CDR3, the DNA is TGTGCCAGCAGGGTAAGACTAGCGGGAGGCGGTGAGCAGTTCTTC. Its translation is CASRVRLAGGGEQFF.

The chain employs TRBV19 and TRBJ1-1, with TRBD1 matching over 9 bases. The CDR3 covers 19 residues. After removal of 5 bases from V and 4 bases from J, the junction contained 20 bases not matched to a gene. CDR1 and CDR2 (germline): LNHDA, SQIVND (reference sequence). CDR3 region: CASSPGTGSAEGPVTEAFF. The CDR3, as DNA: TGTGCCAGTAGTCCCGGGACAGGGAGTGCCGAAGGTCCGGTCACTGAAGCTTTCTTT.